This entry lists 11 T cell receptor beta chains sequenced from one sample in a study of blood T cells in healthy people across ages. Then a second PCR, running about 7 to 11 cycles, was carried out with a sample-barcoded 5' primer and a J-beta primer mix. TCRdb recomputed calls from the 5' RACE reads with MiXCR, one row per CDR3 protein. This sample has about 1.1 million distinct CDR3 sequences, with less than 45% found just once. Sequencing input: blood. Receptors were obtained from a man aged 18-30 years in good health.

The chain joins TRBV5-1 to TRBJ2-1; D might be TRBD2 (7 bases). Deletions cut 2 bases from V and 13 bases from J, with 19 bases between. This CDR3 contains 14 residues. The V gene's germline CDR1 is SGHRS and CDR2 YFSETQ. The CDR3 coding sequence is TGCGCCAGCAGCTTCAAGGGGGGGCAAGAGACCCAGTTCTTC. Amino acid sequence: CASSFKGGQETQFF. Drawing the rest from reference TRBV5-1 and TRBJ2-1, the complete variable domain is KAGVTQTPRYLIKTRGQQVTLSCSPISGHRSVSWYQQTPGQGLQFLFEYFSETQRNKGNFPGRFSGRQFSNSRSEMNVSTLELGDSALYLCASSFKGGQETQFFGPGTRLTVL.

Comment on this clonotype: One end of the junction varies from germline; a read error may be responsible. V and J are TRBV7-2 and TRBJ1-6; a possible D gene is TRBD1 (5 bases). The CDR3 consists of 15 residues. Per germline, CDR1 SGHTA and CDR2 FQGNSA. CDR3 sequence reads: CASSPPLGETSLLHF. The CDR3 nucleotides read TGTGCCAGCAGCCCTCCTCTGGGGGAAACTTCACTCCTCCACTTT.

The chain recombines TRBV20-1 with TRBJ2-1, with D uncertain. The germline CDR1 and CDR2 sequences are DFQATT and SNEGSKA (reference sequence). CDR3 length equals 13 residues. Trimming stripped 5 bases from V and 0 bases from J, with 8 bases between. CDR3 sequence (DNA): TGCAGTGCTCCGAGGAGCTCCTACAATGAGCAGTTCTTC. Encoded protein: CSAPRSSYNEQFF.

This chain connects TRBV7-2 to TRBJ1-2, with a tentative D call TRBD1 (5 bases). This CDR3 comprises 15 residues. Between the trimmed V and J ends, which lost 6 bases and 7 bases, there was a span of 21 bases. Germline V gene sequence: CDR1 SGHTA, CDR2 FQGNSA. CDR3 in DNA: TGTGCCAGCAGTACACTGGGACTCAAAGAAGGTGGCTACACCTTC. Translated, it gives CASSTLGLKEGGYTF.

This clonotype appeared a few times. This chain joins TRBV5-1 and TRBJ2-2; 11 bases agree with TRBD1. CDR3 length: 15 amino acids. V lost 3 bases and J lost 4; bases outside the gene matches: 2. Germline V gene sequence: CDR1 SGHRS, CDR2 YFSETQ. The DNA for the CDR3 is TGCGCCAGCAGCTGGACAGGGGGCTTCACCGGGGAGCTGTTTTTT. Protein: CASSWTGGFTGELFF.

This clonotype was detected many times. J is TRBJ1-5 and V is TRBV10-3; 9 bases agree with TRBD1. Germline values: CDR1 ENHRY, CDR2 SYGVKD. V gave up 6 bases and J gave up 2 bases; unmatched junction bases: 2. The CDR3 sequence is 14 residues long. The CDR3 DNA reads TGTGCCATCAGAGGGGACAGGGGCAATCAGCCCCAGCATTTT. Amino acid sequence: CAIRGDRGNQPQHF.

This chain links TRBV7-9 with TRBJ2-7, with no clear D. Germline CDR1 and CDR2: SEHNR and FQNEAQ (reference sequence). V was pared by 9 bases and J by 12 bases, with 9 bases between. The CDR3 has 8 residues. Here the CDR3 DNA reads TGTGCCAGTTATTTGCCGTACTTC. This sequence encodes CASYLPYF.

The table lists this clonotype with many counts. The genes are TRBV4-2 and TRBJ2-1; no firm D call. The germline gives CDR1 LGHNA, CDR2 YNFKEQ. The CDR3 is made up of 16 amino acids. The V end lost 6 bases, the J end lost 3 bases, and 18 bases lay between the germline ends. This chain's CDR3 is CASSPSLGIFYNEQFF. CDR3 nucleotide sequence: TGTGCCAGCAGTCCCTCGTTGGGGATTTTCTACAATGAGCAGTTCTTC.

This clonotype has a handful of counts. CDR3 coding DNA: TGTGCCAGCAGTCAAGCTTCTAACTATGGCTACACCTTC. Amino acids: CASSQASNYGYTF. The genes are TRBV7-9 and TRBJ1-2, with D unclear. V was cut by 6 bases and J by 0 bases, with 8 bases left in between. Germline V gene lookup returns CDR1 SEHNR and CDR2 FQNEAQ (reference sequence). CDR3 length: 13 amino acids.

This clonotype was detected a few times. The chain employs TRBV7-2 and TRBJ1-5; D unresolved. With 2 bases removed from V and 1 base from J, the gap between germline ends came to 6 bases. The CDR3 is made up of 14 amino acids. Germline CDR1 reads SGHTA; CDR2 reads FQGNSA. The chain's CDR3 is CASSLRQSNQPQHF. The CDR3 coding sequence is TGTGCCAGCAGCTTACGCCAGAGCAATCAGCCCCAGCATTTT.

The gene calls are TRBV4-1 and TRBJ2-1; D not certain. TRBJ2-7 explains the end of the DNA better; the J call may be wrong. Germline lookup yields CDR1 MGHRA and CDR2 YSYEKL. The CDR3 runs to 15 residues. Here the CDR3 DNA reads TGCGCCAGCAGTCCATACTTCCGCGTTTACAATGAGCAGTACTTC. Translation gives CASSPYFRVYNEQYF.